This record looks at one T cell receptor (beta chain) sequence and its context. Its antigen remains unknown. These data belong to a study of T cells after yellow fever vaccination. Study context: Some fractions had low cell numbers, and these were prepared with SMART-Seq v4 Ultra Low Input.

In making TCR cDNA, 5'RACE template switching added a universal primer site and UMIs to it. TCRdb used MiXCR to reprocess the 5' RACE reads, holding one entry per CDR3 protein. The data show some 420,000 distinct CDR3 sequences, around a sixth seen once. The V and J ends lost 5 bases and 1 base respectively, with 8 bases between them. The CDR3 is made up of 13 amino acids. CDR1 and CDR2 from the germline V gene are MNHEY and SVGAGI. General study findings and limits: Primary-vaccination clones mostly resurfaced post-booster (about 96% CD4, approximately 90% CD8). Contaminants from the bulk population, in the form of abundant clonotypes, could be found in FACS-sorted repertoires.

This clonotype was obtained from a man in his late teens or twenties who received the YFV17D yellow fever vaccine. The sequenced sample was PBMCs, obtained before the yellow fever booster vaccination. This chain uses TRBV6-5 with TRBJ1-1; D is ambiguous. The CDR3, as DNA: TGTGCCAGCAGTCCTTTCAAGAACACTGAAGCTTTCTTT. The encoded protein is CASSPFKNTEAFF.